This T cell receptor beta chain comes out of a study of T cell responses to AZD1222 COVID-19 vaccine. The overall study: Analysis merged second doses at about 4 or about 12 weeks.

Study results and caveats: Donor demographics were predominantly white British with a female majority; clonal diversity may be underestimated.

The repertoire was sequenced with immunoSEQ multiplex PCR; TCRdb's copy has only in-frame clones and lacks some. The sample holds 95,000 to 150,000 clones, roughly 91% seen once. A note on this clone: The antigen remains undetermined.

Germline V lookup: CDR1 ENHRY, CDR2 SYGVKD. V dropped 6 bases and J dropped 3 bases, with 18 bases sitting between them. This CDR3 region has 16 residues. This clonotype was sampled from an adult in good health. Material: peripheral blood, obtained on day 0 of AZD1222 vaccination. This chain connects TRBV10-3 to TRBJ2-1; unclear D gene. In nucleotides, the CDR3 is TGTGCCATCAGAGAAATGAATGGCGGAATCTACAATGAGCAGTTCTTC. Translating it yields CAIREMNGGIYNEQFF.